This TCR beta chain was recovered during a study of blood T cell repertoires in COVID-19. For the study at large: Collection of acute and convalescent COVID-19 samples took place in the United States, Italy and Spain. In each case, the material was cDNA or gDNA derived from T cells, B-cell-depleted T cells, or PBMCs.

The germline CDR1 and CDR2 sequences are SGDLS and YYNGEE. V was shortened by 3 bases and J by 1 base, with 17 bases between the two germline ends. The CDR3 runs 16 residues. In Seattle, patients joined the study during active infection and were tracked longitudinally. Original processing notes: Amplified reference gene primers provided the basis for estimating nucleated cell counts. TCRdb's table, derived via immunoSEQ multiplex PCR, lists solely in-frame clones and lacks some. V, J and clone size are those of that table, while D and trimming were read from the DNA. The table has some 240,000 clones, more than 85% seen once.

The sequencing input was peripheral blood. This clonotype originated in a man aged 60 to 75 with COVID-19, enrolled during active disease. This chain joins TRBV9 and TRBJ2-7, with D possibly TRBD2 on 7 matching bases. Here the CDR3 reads CASSGQGTTPSYEQYF. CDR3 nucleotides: TGTGCCAGCAGCGGCCAGGGGACTACTCCATCCTACGAGCAGTACTTC.